The sequence of this T cell receptor beta chain was determined in a study of beta chain features in type 1 diabetes. Sequenced material consisted of expressed TCRB transcripts (all of the isolated RNA was reverse transcribed). Sequencing was performed with immunoSEQ multiplex PCR; in TCRdb, only in-frame clones are kept and a portion is missing. The repertoire holds 860,000 or so clones, with roughly 15% as singletons. This clone was detected a few times. Per germline, CDR1 MGHRA and CDR2 YSYEKL. V gave up 4 bases and J gave up 3 bases, with 12 bases separating them. The CDR3 consists of 14 residues. Material: naive CD4+ T cells from blood. This sequence originates from a woman aged 18-29 years in good health. The chain carries TRBV4-1 and TRBJ2-5; D ambiguous. The CDR3 DNA reads TGCGCCAGCAGCCTAGGCAGGATAGAAGAGACCCAGTACTTC. It specifies CASSLGRIEETQYF.